This T cell receptor beta chain is drawn from a study of shared clonotypes between healthy human individuals. Broader study findings: It was the few donors that limited the genetic and exposure-history diversity represented.

An assay was performed, and its level was deep. Assay used: immunoSEQ multiplex PCR; TCRdb lists only in-frame clones, some missing. Altogether over a million clones are present, around 74% being singletons, with the ten largest covering roughly 1.4%. The V end lost 3 bases, the J end lost 4 bases, and 12 bases lay between the germline ends. There are 14 residues in the CDR3. The germline gives CDR1 LNHDA, CDR2 SQIVND (reference sequence). This clone was recorded once. The target antigen is unknown. V and J are TRBV19 and TRBJ1-2; no firm D call. This sequence was found in a man between 18 and 35 years old in good health. Sequences were obtained from memory CD4+ T cells sorted from blood. Subset specified: CD45RA-negative fraction. CDR3: CASSISGTLYGYTF. The CDR3 coding sequence is TGTGCCAGTAGTATCTCTGGAACACTCTATGGCTACACCTTC.